The present T cell receptor beta chain was sequenced within a study of CD8+ T cells in alopecia areata. The wider study: Treated patients were given oral tofacitinib, which was dosed at 5 to 10 mg twice daily. Study conclusions and caveats: Greater clonality was observed in lesional scalp samples, especially alopecia totalis/universalis, versus normal scalp. Tofacitinib significantly decreased scalp clonality and expanded CD8+ clones among top 100.

Trimming took 5 bases from V and 1 from J, leaving 13 bases between them. CDR1 MGHDK and CDR2 SYGVNS come from the germline V gene. This CDR3 region has 15 residues. Extracted RNA was reverse transcribed, and the resulting cDNA served as sequencing template. Clones were read by immunoSEQ multiplex PCR, and TCRdb kept only the in-frame ones, dropping some. The sample carries about 200,000 clones, more than 45% recorded once. The treatment denotes: oral pan-JAK inhibitor, 5-10 mg twice daily. On this clone: Its antigen remains unknown.

The TCR originated in a human donor with alopecia areata. Sequenced here: CD4+ T cells sorted from blood, sampled at week 4, from a patient treated with tofacitinib. The chain is built from TRBV25-1 and TRBJ2-3; possibly TRBD2 for D (5 bases). The CDR3 here is CASSPRGWGTDTQYF. Written as DNA, the CDR3 is TGTGCCAGCAGTCCTCGGGGATGGGGCACAGATACGCAGTATTTT.